These T cell receptor beta chains were read from a single sample in a study of CD8 T cells in ankylosing spondylitis. TCRdb passed the 5' RACE reads through MiXCR, listing each CDR3 protein once. Of about 360,000 distinct CDR3 sequences listed, roughly 20% are singletons. Specimen: blood, either unsorted or a sorted T cell fraction (not recorded which). These receptors all come from a male donor with ankylosing spondylitis or in good health (not recorded which). The CDR3 runs from the conserved cysteine through the conserved F or W. Each record gives: V gene, J gene, CDR3 protein.

TRBV6-6	TRBJ2-7	CASKRQGPDEQYF
TRBV2	TRBJ2-1	CAQHGLAGLFEQFF
TRBV30	TRBJ1-2	CAWSTSYYGYTF
TRBV6-1	TRBJ2-7	CASSPGTGKYEQYF
TRBV15	TRBJ2-1	CATSSITIQSPVSYNEQFF
TRBV5-1	TRBJ2-2	CASSSGGDSSFTGELFF
TRBV5-5	TRBJ2-1	CASSLWRETYNEQFF
TRBV29-1	TRBJ2-3	CSVPSWDSTTPDTQYF
TRBV11-2	TRBJ2-7	CASSSFTDLYEQYF
TRBV5-1	TRBJ2-7	CASSQGQGHTYEQYF
TRBV29-1	TRBJ2-5	CSVDRPGGVPLQETQYF
TRBV5-7	TRBJ2-2	CASSLRYQNTGELFF
TRBV4-2	TRBJ2-3	CASSHPTSRSTDTQYF
TRBV7-2	TRBJ2-5	CASRWTSAVGETQYF
TRBV7-9	TRBJ2-5	CASSPRRGLNQETQYF
TRBV11-2	TRBJ2-5	CASSLGWAAGAEQETQYF
TRBV4-1	TRBJ2-1	CASSQEGTGDNEQFF
TRBV27	TRBJ2-5	CASSSLADRIQETQYF
TRBV5-6	TRBJ2-7	CASSLEGRLYYEQYF
TRBV29-1	TRBJ2-3	CSVELWMTDTQYF
TRBV12-3/TRBV12-4	TRBJ2-7	CASSLNLGRSSYEQYF
TRBV7-3	TRBJ2-1	CASSPSSGHSSYNEQFF
TRBV7-2	TRBJ2-1	CASRRSPNEQFF
TRBV12-3/TRBV12-4	TRBJ2-7	CASSLSWRPYEQYF
TRBV4-1	TRBJ2-7	CASSPLDTLGEDEQYF
TRBV20-1	TRBJ1-6	CSAENWGMPYNSPLHF
TRBV12-3/TRBV12-4	TRBJ1-1	CASSLVPTEAFF
TRBV6-1	TRBJ2-1	CASSDVDTRLNEQFF
TRBV11-2	TRBJ2-7	CASSFGGGLSYEQYF
TRBV7-8	TRBJ2-6	CASSPTGFPGANVLTF
TRBV27	TRBJ2-7	CASSLLAESYEQYF
TRBV6-5	TRBJ2-5	CASSYARAGGQETQYF
TRBV27	TRBJ2-7	CASSLGVGSYEQYF
TRBV7-9	TRBJ2-1	CASSPGGFNEQFF
TRBV29-1	TRBJ1-1	CSVETERAEAFF
TRBV3-1	TRBJ2-7	CASSFTSGGASSYEQYF
TRBV19	TRBJ2-1	CASSRATGGWDEQFF
TRBV27	TRBJ1-2	CASSPQGGGYGYTF
TRBV2	TRBJ2-7	CASISGDNHYEQYF
TRBV29-1	TRBJ1-2	CSAGTAAGYTF
TRBV18	TRBJ2-1	CASSPSGKTYNEQFF
TRBV12-3/TRBV12-4	TRBJ2-5	CASSFFDQETQYF
TRBV12-3/TRBV12-4	TRBJ2-7	CASSLSSALDF
TRBV29-1	TRBJ2-1	CSVEDLWRGGDNEQFF
TRBV12-3/TRBV12-4	TRBJ2-4	CAISLRGERGVAKNIQYF
TRBV5-1	TRBJ2-4	CASSWAAGTGGEDDQYF
TRBV21-1	TRBJ2-5	CASSKPPRAQETQYF
TRBV11-2	TRBJ2-7	CASRPTGGGNEQYF
TRBV7-9	TRBJ2-7	CASSLSEGNEQYF
TRBV6-5	TRBJ2-2	CASSSPGASNTGELFF
TRBV11-2	TRBJ2-1	CASSPTDRDRGHNEQFF
TRBV6-4	TRBJ2-5	CASSATRQETQYF
TRBV12-3/TRBV12-4	TRBJ2-3	CASSFSESSTDTQYF
TRBV4-1	TRBJ2-3	CASSQDRAADTQYF
TRBV4-1	TRBJ2-5	CASSQETWTLQETQYF
TRBV5-1	TRBJ2-6	CASSPPPGQGAGANVLTF
TRBV12-3/TRBV12-4	TRBJ1-2	CASSYGTGGRDGYTF
TRBV29-1	TRBJ2-2	CSVKIRVGDTGELFF
TRBV6-5	TRBJ2-2	CASSYSYGGTAGELFF
TRBV20-1	TRBJ2-2	CSAPAGQGIGELFF